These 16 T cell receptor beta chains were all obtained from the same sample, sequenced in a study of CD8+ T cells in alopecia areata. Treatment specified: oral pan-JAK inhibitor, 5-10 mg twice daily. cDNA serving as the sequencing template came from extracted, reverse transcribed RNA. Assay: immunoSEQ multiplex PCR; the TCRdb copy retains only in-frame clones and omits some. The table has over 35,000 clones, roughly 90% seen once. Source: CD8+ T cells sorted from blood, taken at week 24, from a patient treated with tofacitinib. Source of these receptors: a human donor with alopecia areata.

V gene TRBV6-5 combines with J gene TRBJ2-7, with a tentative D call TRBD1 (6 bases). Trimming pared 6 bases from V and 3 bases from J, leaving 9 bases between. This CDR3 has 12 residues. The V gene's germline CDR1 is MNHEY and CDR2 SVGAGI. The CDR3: CASSPRGYEQYF. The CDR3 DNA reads TGTGCCAGCAGCCCCAGGGGCTACGAGCAGTACTTC.

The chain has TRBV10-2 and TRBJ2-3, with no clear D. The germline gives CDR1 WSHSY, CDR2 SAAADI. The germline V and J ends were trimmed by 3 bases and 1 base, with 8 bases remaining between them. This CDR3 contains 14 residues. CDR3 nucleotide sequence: TGCGCCAGCAGTGAAGAGTTAGGCACAGATACGCAGTATTTT. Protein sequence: CASSEELGTDTQYF.

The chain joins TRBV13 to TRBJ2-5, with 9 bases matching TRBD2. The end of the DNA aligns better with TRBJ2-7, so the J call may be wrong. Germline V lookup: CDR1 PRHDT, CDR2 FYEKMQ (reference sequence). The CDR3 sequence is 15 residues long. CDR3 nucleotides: TGTGCCAGCAGCTTAGGTTTGCGGGGGGGCTACGAGCAGTACTTC. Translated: CASSLGLRGGYEQYF.

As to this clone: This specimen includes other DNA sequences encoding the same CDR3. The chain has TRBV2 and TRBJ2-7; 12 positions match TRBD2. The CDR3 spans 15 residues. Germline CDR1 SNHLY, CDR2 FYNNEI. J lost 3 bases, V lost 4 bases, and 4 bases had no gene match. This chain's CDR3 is CASSVGLAGFYEQYF. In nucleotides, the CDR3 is TGTGCCAGCAGTGTAGGACTAGCGGGGTTCTACGAGCAGTACTTC.

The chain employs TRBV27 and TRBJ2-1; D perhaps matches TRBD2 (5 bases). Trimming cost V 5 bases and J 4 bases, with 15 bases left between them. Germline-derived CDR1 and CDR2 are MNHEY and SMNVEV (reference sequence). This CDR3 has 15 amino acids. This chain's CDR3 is CASSLPGNLYNEQFF. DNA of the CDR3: TGTGCCAGCAGTCTCCCCGGGAACCTATACAATGAGCAGTTCTTC.

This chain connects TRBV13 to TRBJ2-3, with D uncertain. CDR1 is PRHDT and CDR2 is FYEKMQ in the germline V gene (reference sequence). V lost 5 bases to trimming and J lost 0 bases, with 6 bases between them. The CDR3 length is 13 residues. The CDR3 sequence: CASSPDSTDTQYF. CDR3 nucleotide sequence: TGTGCCAGCAGCCCCGACAGCACAGATACGCAGTATTTT.

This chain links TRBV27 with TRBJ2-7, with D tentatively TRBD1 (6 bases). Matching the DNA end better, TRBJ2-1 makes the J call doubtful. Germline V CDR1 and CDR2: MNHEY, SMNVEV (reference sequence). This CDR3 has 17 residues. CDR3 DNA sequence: TGTGCCAGCAGTTTACACAGGGATCTACAAATCGGCAATGAGCAGTTCTTC. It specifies CASSLHRDLQIGNEQFF.

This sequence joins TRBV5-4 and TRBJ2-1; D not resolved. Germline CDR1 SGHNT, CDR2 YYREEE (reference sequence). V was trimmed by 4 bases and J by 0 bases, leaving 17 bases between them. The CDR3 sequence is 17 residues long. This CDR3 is CASSPETASSSYNEQFF. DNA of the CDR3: TGTGCCAGCAGCCCTGAGACTGCCTCCAGCTCCTACAATGAGCAGTTCTTC.

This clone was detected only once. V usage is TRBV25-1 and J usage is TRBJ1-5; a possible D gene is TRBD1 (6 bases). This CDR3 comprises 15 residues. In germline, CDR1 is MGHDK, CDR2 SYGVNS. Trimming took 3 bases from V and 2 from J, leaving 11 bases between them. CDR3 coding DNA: TGTGCCAGCAGTGAGGGGGGGCTCGGCAATCAGCCCCAGCATTTT. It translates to CASSEGGLGNQPQHF.

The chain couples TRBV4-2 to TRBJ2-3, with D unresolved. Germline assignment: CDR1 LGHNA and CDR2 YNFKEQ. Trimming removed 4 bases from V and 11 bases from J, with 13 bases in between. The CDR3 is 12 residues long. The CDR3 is CASSPGESWQYF. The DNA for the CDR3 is TGTGCCAGCAGCCCAGGAGAAAGTTGGCAGTATTTT.

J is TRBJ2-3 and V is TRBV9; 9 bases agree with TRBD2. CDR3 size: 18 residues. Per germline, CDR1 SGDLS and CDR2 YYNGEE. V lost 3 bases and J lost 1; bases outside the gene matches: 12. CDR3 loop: CASSASGGLAVGTDTQYF. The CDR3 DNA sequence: TGTGCCAGCAGCGCCTCGGGGGGACTAGCAGTAGGCACAGATACGCAGTATTTT.

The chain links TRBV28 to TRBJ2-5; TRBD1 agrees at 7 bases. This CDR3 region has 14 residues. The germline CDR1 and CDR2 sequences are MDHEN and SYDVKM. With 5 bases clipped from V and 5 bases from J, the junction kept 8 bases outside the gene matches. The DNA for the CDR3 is TGTGCCAGCAGTACCTCAACAGGGGCGGAGACCCAGTACTTC. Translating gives CASSTSTGAETQYF.

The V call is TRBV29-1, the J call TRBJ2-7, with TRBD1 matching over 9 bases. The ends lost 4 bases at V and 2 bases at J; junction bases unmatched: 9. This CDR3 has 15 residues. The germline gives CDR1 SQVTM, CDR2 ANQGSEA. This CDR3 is CSVVKGTGNPYEQYF. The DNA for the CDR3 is TGCAGCGTTGTCAAAGGGACAGGGAACCCCTACGAGCAGTACTTC.

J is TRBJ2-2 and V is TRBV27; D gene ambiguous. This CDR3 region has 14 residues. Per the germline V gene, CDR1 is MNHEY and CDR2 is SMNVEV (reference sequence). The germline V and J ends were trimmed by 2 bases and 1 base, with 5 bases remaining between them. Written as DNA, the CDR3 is TGTGCCAGCAGTTTACCAGGGAACACCGGGGAGCTGTTTTTT. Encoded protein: CASSLPGNTGELFF.

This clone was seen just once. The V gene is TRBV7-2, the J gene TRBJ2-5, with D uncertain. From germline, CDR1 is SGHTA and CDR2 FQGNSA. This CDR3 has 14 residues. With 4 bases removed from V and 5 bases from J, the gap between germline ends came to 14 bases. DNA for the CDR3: TGTGCCAGCAGCTCCTGGCCCGGTGGGGAGACCCAGTACTTC. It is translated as CASSSWPGGETQYF.

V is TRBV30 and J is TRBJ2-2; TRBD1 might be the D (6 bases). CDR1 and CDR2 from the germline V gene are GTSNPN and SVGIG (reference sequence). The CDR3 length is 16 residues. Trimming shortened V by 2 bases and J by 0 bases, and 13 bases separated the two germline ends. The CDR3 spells CAWSPTDRTNTGELFF. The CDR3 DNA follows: TGTGCCTGGAGTCCTACCGACAGGACGAACACCGGGGAGCTGTTTTTT.